This TCR beta chain is from a study of blood T cell repertoires in COVID-19 (dated by TCRdb to 2020 to 2021). Some background on the complete study: Collaborator samples came from the United States, Italy and Spain and covered acute and convalescent phases of COVID-19. The prospective study material was composed of cDNA or gDNA derived from T cells, B-cell-depleted T cells, or PBMCs. Subjects who had been exposed to COVID-19, were actively infected with it, or had recovered from it provided the deeply sampled blood TCRbeta repertoires that made up the dataset. The repertoires were released in a freely available public database meant as a resource for research on the immune response to SARS-CoV-2. Samples were obtained from the ongoing ImmuneRACE study (first 160 participants) and from over 1,000 subjects provided by 6 global collaborators. A de-identified subject ID, COVID-19 status, age in years and sex were almost always included in the sample metadata. Where available, HLA class I and class II types were obtained from metadata supplied by the sample provider rather than from assay-based typing.

Collaborating institutions collected whole blood in K2EDTA tubes following their own protocols. Collaborator samples were shipped for TCRbeta analysis as frozen whole blood, isolated PBMCs, or DNA extracted from either sample type. The study at large found these results: The amount of clinical and demographic metadata varied by source and participant and was provided uncurated.

TCRbeta CDR3 regions were amplified from genomic DNA using the immunoSEQ Assay, a bias-controlled multiplex PCR. Per the source publication's procedure: The number of nucleated cells in each sample was estimated by amplification of reference gene primers within the assay. To quantify the absolute abundance of each unique TCRbeta CDR3 rearrangement, sequence reads were collapsed and filtered. Productive Simpson clonality was computed per sample as the square root of Simpson's diversity index over productive rearrangements. The clones in this table, taken by TCRdb from immuneACCESS, are in-frame only. Not every clone is retained; where verified, under half of the shortfall comes from an unresolved V gene, and the cause of the rest is unknown. V and J calls and clone size are given by that table; D and trimming were obtained from the DNA. Counted in this sample were roughly 200,000 clones; roughly 88% of them appeared once. The biggest ten clones account for under 4.5% of the sample.

In the case of this clone: This clone's antigen is unknown. Per-base quality was not reported, and no clone a single base away is much larger than it.

CDR1 SGDLS and CDR2 YYNGEE are derived from the germline V gene. Trimming costs V 4 bases and J 7 bases, and their ends lie 11 bases apart. Taken from cysteine to phenylalanine, the CDR3 has 12 residues. Just the 36-base CDR3 DNA is kept, in frame starting at base 1. Sequencing input: peripheral blood. This clonotype was sampled from a woman younger than 45 with acute or convalescent COVID-19. Recombination joined TRBV9 with TRBJ2-5; TRBD2 might be the D gene, on 6 matching bases. The CDR3 corresponds to CASSLLEGTQYF. The nucleotide sequence is TGTGCCAGCAGCTTACTGGAGGGGACCCAGTACTTC. With all but the CDR3 taken from the reference TRBV9 and TRBJ2-5 genes, the full variable domain is: DSGVTQTPKHLITATGQRVTLRCSPRSGDLSVYWYQQSLDQGLQFLIQYYNGEERAKGNILERFSAQQFPDLHSELNLSSLELGDSALYFCASSLLEGTQYFGPGTRLLVL.